Below, 28 T cell receptor beta chains from the same sample are listed, as sequenced in a study of T cell responses to AZD1222 COVID-19 vaccine. Using immunoSEQ multiplex PCR, the repertoire was profiled, and TCRdb retains in-frame clones only, with some absent. The table lists 140,000 to 150,000 clones, 75% to 95% of them singletons. The source was peripheral blood, collected on day 0 of MenACWY control vaccination. The receptors here all came from an adult in good health.

The chain uses TRBV24-1 and TRBJ2-3, with 9 nucleotides matching TRBD2. The CDR3 is made up of 17 amino acids. Germline-derived CDR1 and CDR2 are KGHDR and SFDVKD. Trimming removed 5 bases from V and 4 bases from J; junction bases left unmatched: 12. CDR3 region: CATSGGSSGAPADTQYF. The CDR3 bases are TGTGCCACCAGTGGGGGGTCTAGCGGGGCCCCGGCAGATACGCAGTATTTT.

The chain has TRBV6-5 and TRBJ2-3; 8 bases map to TRBD1. The V segment lost 7 bases and the J segment 2 bases; nucleotides outside the gene matches: 5. Looked up from germline, CDR1 is MNHEY and CDR2 is SVGAGI. This CDR3 has 14 amino acids. In DNA form, the CDR3 reads TGTGCCAGCACCAGGGGGCGACCCACAGATACGCAGTATTTT. It is translated as CASTRGRPTDTQYF.

V gene TRBV4-1 combines with J gene TRBJ2-7; 8 bases are shared with TRBD2. This CDR3 contains 15 residues. With V trimmed by 1 base and J by 4 bases, 6 bases remained unmatched. The germline CDR1 and CDR2 sequences are MGHRA and YSYEKL. For the CDR3, the DNA is TGCGCCAGCAGCCAAGCAACTAGCGGCGATTACGAGCAGTACTTC. Translation gives CASSQATSGDYEQYF.

A single count supports this clone. V usage is TRBV27 and J usage is TRBJ2-3; 10 bases match TRBD2. Germline CDR1 reads MNHEY; CDR2 reads SMNVEV (reference sequence). V lost 5 bases and J lost 4; bases outside the gene matches: 6. CDR3 size: 15 residues. The CDR3 loop is CASSLSSGSADTQYF. In DNA, the CDR3 is TGTGCCAGCAGTCTTTCTAGCGGGAGCGCAGATACGCAGTATTTT.

This rearrangement joins TRBV24-1 to TRBJ2-1; D uncertain. The CDR3 is made up of 16 amino acids. CDR1 is KGHDR and CDR2 is SFDVKD in the germline V gene. V dropped 2 bases and J dropped 0 bases, with 10 bases sitting between them. The CDR3 DNA reads as TGTGCCACCAGTGATTCGGACCCCGGCTCCTACAATGAGCAGTTCTTC. Protein: CATSDSDPGSYNEQFF.

This rearrangement joins TRBV4-1 to TRBJ1-4, with D tentatively TRBD1 (5 bases). The CDR3 length is 14 residues. Germline assignment: CDR1 MGHRA and CDR2 YSYEKL. Deletions cut 4 bases from V and 7 bases from J, with 13 bases between. The DNA for the CDR3 is TGCGCCAGCAGCCGCAGGGATGGTGGTGAAAAACTGTTTTTT. Translation: CASSRRDGGEKLFF.

The genes are TRBV2 and TRBJ2-3; maybe TRBD2 (5 bases). Trimming took 6 bases from V and 0 from J, leaving 13 bases between them. The CDR3 has 15 residues. Germline values: CDR1 SNHLY, CDR2 FYNNEI. CDR3 region: CASRGGAASTDTQYF. DNA of the CDR3: TGTGCCAGCAGAGGAGGTGCGGCGAGCACAGATACGCAGTATTTT.

The chain links TRBV27 to TRBJ2-7; TRBD1 might be the D (5 bases). The CDR3 spans 15 residues. With 6 bases removed from V and 0 bases from J, the gap between germline ends came to 15 bases. Germline V gene data show CDR1 as MNHEY and CDR2 as SMNVEV (reference sequence). The chain's CDR3 is CASSPSAGPSYEQYF. The CDR3 DNA sequence: TGTGCCAGCAGCCCCTCGGCAGGGCCCTCCTACGAGCAGTACTTC.

The chain employs TRBV23-1 and TRBJ1-3, with D unresolved. TRBV23-1 is an open reading frame whose function is uncertain. The ends were cut back, 4 bases at V and 0 bases at J, with 10 bases in the middle. The length of the CDR3 is 15 residues. CDR3 DNA sequence: TGCGCCAGCAGTCCCTCAACCACCTCTGGAAACACCATATATTTT. Its translation is CASSPSTTSGNTIYF.

This sequence joins TRBV2 and TRBJ2-1, with 10 bases identical to TRBD2. V shed 0 bases and J 7 bases; nucleotides not matched to a gene: 6. Germline CDR1 is SNHLY and CDR2 is FYNNEI. CDR3 length equals 16 residues. The CDR3 protein is CASSEARLAGVNEQFF. In DNA form, the CDR3 reads TGTGCCAGCAGTGAAGCTCGGCTAGCGGGGGTAAATGAGCAGTTCTTC.

CDR3 nucleotides: TGTGCCACCAGCAGAGAGGCGGGCTTCGGTTTCTTT. Protein sequence: CATSREAGFGFF. The chain carries TRBV15 and TRBJ1-1, with D unresolved. There are 12 residues in the CDR3. Germline CDR1 is LNHNV and CDR2 is YYDKDF (reference sequence). V dropped 0 bases and J dropped 13 bases, with 12 bases sitting between them.

The chain joins TRBV20-1 to TRBJ2-7; no clear D. The V gene's germline CDR1 is DFQATT and CDR2 SNEGSKA (reference sequence). This CDR3 has 11 amino acids. The V and J ends lost 3 bases and 4 bases respectively, with 7 bases between them. In DNA, the CDR3 is TGCAGTGCTAGTAGAGATTACGAGCAGTACTTC. Protein: CSASRDYEQYF.

Details on this clone: Additional DNA sequences in this sample encode the identical CDR3. This chain uses TRBV27 with TRBJ1-1; the D is unclear. This CDR3 spans 13 amino acids. Trimming cost V 3 bases and J 6 bases, with 11 bases left between them. The germline V gene has CDR1 MNHEY and CDR2 SMNVEV (reference sequence). This chain's CDR3 is CASSFRQRAEAFF. CDR3 DNA: TGTGCCAGCAGTTTTAGGCAGAGGGCTGAAGCTTTCTTT.

The genes are TRBV9 and TRBJ1-2; D is unresolved. Germline CDR1 reads SGDLS; CDR2 reads YYNGEE. This CDR3 comprises 14 residues. Deletions cut 3 bases from V and 3 bases from J, with 12 bases between. The CDR3 sequence: CASSAWGQDYGYTF. The CDR3 region has the DNA TGTGCCAGCAGCGCTTGGGGTCAGGACTATGGCTACACCTTC. Using reference TRBV9 and TRBJ1-2 for the parts outside the CDR3, the full variable domain is DSGVTQTPKHLITATGQRVTLRCSPRSGDLSVYWYQQSLDQGLQFLIQYYNGEERAKGNILERFSAQQFPDLHSELNLSSLELGDSALYFCASSAWGQDYGYTFGSGTRLTVV.

V is TRBV29-1 and J is TRBJ1-1, with D tentatively TRBD1 (5 bases). V gave up 2 bases and J gave up 3 bases, with 13 bases separating them. The CDR3 runs 14 residues. From germline, CDR1 is SQVTM and CDR2 ANQGSEA. CDR3 sequence (DNA): TGCAGCGTTGAACCCGCAGGGATCTACACTGAAGCTTTCTTT. This gives the protein CSVEPAGIYTEAFF.

The rearrangement joins TRBV6-5 to TRBJ2-5; TRBD2 matches 13 bases. The V gene's germline CDR1 is MNHEY and CDR2 SVGAGI. The CDR3 contains 15 residues. The J segment lost 5 bases and the V segment lost 6 bases, leaving 6 bases of the junction unmatched. The CDR3 sequence: CASSRLAGGGETQYF. The CDR3 DNA reads as TGTGCCAGCAGCCGACTAGCGGGGGGTGGGGAGACCCAGTACTTC.

The rearrangement links TRBV7-9 to TRBJ2-1; TRBD2 agrees at 9 bases. Germline V CDR1 and CDR2: SEHNR, FQNEAQ (reference sequence). V was clipped by 4 bases and J by 4 bases; unmatched bases: 2. The CDR3 loop spans 14 amino acids. Written as DNA, the CDR3 is TGTGCCAGCAGCTCGGGACTAGCTTACAATGAGCAGTTCTTC. Its protein product is CASSSGLAYNEQFF.

The genes are TRBV5-1 and TRBJ2-2; perhaps TRBD2 as D (6 bases). The V gene's germline CDR1 is SGHRS and CDR2 YFSETQ. This CDR3 has 15 residues. V gave up 0 bases and J gave up 9 bases, with 15 bases separating them. The CDR3, as DNA: TGCGCCAGCAGCTTGGGTAGCGGAGCGTCCCGGGAGCTGTTTTTT. It is translated as CASSLGSGASRELFF.

The V call is TRBV6-5, the J call TRBJ1-2; 7 bases match TRBD1. The CDR3 totals 14 residues. CDR1 is MNHEY and CDR2 is SVGAGI in the germline V gene. Germline trimming cut 4 bases from V and 2 bases from J; bases unmatched to any gene: 4. The CDR3 region has the DNA TGTGCCAGCAGTTCCCTACAGGGGAACTATGGCTACACCTTC. Its translation is CASSSLQGNYGYTF.

The rearrangement links TRBV6-4 to TRBJ2-2, with 13 bases aligning to TRBD2. The CDR3 extends over 14 amino acids. Germline V gene lookup returns CDR1 MRHNA and CDR2 SNTAGT. With 6 bases clipped from V and 6 bases from J, the junction kept 1 base outside the gene matches. The CDR3 coding sequence is TGTGCCAGCAGCGGACTAGCGGGGGCCGGGGAGCTGTTTTTT. Amino acids: CASSGLAGAGELFF.

V and J are TRBV7-9 and TRBJ2-3, with 7 bases matching TRBD1. The junction had 11 bases not matched to a gene; V was cut back by 4 bases and J by 4 bases. The CDR3 has 16 amino acids. Germline CDR1 is SEHNR and CDR2 is FQNEAQ (reference sequence). The CDR3 spells CASSSRQGLAADTQYF. In nucleotides, the CDR3 is TGTGCCAGCAGCTCTCGACAGGGCCTCGCAGCAGATACGCAGTATTTT.

The V call is TRBV11-1, the J call TRBJ2-5; TRBD2 matches 13 bases. V dropped 3 bases and J dropped 5; count of bases not matched to a gene: 6. Germline V gives CDR1 SGHAT, CDR2 FQDESV (reference sequence). CDR3 length: 16 amino acids. The chain's CDR3 is CASSFGLAGAGETQYF. The CDR3 DNA reads TGTGCCAGCAGCTTCGGACTAGCGGGAGCGGGTGAGACCCAGTACTTC.

The chain couples TRBV12-5 to TRBJ1-4, with TRBD1 as a possible D gene (6 bases). The CDR3 length is 22 residues. With 2 bases removed from V and 0 bases from J, the gap between germline ends came to 28 bases. CDR1 LGHNT and CDR2 FRNRAP come from the germline V gene. Here the CDR3 reads CASGLPLNSRDTLYPTNEKLFF. The CDR3 nucleotides are TGTGCTAGTGGTTTGCCCCTCAATTCCCGGGACACCCTTTACCCAACTAATGAAAAACTGTTTTTT.

The J gene is TRBJ1-3, the V gene TRBV10-3, with 7 bases fitting TRBD1. Germline V gene lookup returns CDR1 ENHRY and CDR2 SYGVKD. After removal of 3 bases from V and 0 bases from J, the junction contained 5 bases not matched to a gene. The CDR3 loop spans 16 amino acids. The CDR3 here is CAISEQGLFSGNTIYF. The CDR3 DNA follows: TGTGCCATCAGTGAACAGGGGCTTTTCTCTGGAAACACCATATATTTT.

CDR3 nucleotides: TGTGCCAGCATCTCAGGGGCCAGCACTGAAGCTTTCTTT. This codes for CASISGASTEAFF. The chain combines TRBV28 with TRBJ1-1, with D tentatively TRBD1 (6 bases). This CDR3 comprises 13 residues. CDR1 and CDR2 (germline): MDHEN, SYDVKM. V dropped 7 bases and J dropped 4 bases, with 13 bases sitting between them.

This rearrangement joins TRBV9 to TRBJ2-4, with 8 bases identical to TRBD2. Germline CDR1 reads SGDLS; CDR2 reads YYNGEE. The CDR3 runs 16 residues. V shed 4 bases, J shed 6 bases, and the junction held 12 bases outside the gene matches. CDR3 bases: TGTGCCAGCAGCCCCACAGCGGGGGCTACGGTAAACATTCAGTACTTC. Translating it yields CASSPTAGATVNIQYF.

This sequence joins TRBV9 and TRBJ1-5, with TRBD1 as a possible D gene (6 bases). Germline V gives CDR1 SGDLS, CDR2 YYNGEE. Trimming took 0 bases from V and 3 from J, leaving 10 bases between them. The length of the CDR3 is 15 residues. The CDR3 bases are TGTGCCAGCAGCGTAGGGACAGTTCCCAATCAGCCCCAGCATTTT. Protein: CASSVGTVPNQPQHF.

The chain has TRBV7-2 and TRBJ1-5; D is undetermined. CDR1 and CDR2 (germline): SGHTA, FQGNSA. The CDR3 consists of 13 residues. V lost 1 base and J 3 bases, leaving 4 bases between the germline ends. CDR3 loop: CASSLGINQPQHF. For the CDR3, the DNA is TGTGCCAGCAGCTTAGGAATCAATCAGCCCCAGCATTTT. Variable domain in full (rest from reference TRBV7-2 and TRBJ1-5): GAGVSQSPSNKVTEKGKDVELRCDPISGHTALYWYRQSLGQGLEFLIYFQGNSAPDKSGLPSDRFSAERTGGSVSTLTIQRTQQEDSAVYLCASSLGINQPQHFGDGTRLSIL.